The 6 T cell receptor beta chains below were found in one sample sequenced in a study of cytomegalovirus exposure and HLA in healthy donors. A multiplex PCR was run with 60 Vbeta primers and 13 Jbeta primers. Generated by immunoSEQ multiplex PCR, the TCRdb table keeps only in-frame clones and is missing some. The profile shows about 120,000 clones, about three quarters of them singletons. The sequenced material came from PBMCs. The receptors here all came from a man aged 25-45 years in good health and CMV-seronegative.

The chain recombines TRBV5-1 with TRBJ2-7, with D possibly matching TRBD2 (5 bases). The CDR3 consists of 14 residues. Germline CDR1 is SGHRS and CDR2 is YFSETQ. Trimming pared 1 base from V and 0 bases from J, leaving 8 bases between. The chain's CDR3 is CASSLRGNSYEQYF. The CDR3 nucleotides are TGCGCCAGCAGCTTGCGGGGTAACTCCTACGAGCAGTACTTC.

Here the CDR3 reads CASSPHEDSYNEQFF. The DNA for the CDR3 is TGTGCCAGCAGCCCACACGAAGACTCCTACAATGAGCAGTTCTTC. The V and J genes are TRBV7-2 and TRBJ2-1, with D hard to call. Germline V gene lookup returns CDR1 SGHTA and CDR2 FQGNSA. The CDR3 consists of 15 residues. V was trimmed by 5 bases and J by 0 bases, leaving 11 bases between them. Supplemented by reference TRBV7-2 and TRBJ2-1, the full variable domain reads GAGVSQSPSNKVTEKGKDVELRCDPISGHTALYWYRQSLGQGLEFLIYFQGNSAPDKSGLPSDRFSAERTGGSVSTLTIQRTQQEDSAVYLCASSPHEDSYNEQFFGPGTRLTVL.

CDR3 bases: TGTGCCAGCAGCCCCGACAGGGGGCAACATTCACCCCTCCACTTT. As protein: CASSPDRGQHSPLHF. The chain uses TRBV2 and TRBJ1-6, with 10 bases lining up with TRBD1. This CDR3 comprises 15 residues. Germline V gene data show CDR1 as SNHLY and CDR2 as FYNNEI. The trim removed 6 bases at V and 8 bases at J, leaving 7 bases unmatched.

The V call is TRBV11-3, the J call TRBJ2-1; 8 nucleotides agree with TRBD1. The CDR3 runs 15 residues. The V gene end was trimmed by 5 bases and the J gene end by 3 bases; junction bases not matched to a gene: 6. The V gene's germline CDR1 is SGHNT and CDR2 YENEEA. The CDR3 DNA reads as TGTGCCAGCAGCAAAGCCGGGACAGGCTACAATGAGCAGTTCTTC. Residues: CASSKAGTGYNEQFF.

The rearrangement links TRBV5-4 to TRBJ2-1; 10 bases line up with TRBD2. This CDR3 has 17 amino acids. The germline CDR1 and CDR2 sequences are SGHNT and YYREEE (reference sequence). The trim removed 0 bases at V and 7 bases at J, leaving 10 bases unmatched. The CDR3 loop reads CASSLVLASGGLNEQFF. In DNA, the CDR3 is TGTGCCAGCAGCTTGGTCTTGGCTAGCGGGGGTCTAAATGAGCAGTTCTTC.

This clone has a handful of counts. The chain uses TRBV6-4 and TRBJ2-3, with TRBD2 as a possible D gene (6 bases). This CDR3 spans 16 amino acids. V lost 3 bases to trimming and J lost 1 base, with 14 bases between them. Germline CDR1 is MRHNA and CDR2 is SNTAGT. CDR3 bases: TGTGCCAGCAGTGAAGGGCAGCGCGGGGGCACAGATACGCAGTATTTT. Protein sequence: CASSEGQRGGTDTQYF.